Sequencing of this T cell receptor (beta chain) was carried out in a study of long-term antiretroviral therapy in people with HIV. A v3.0 immunoSEQ assay was performed at survey level. Assay used: immunoSEQ multiplex PCR; TCRdb lists only in-frame clones, some missing. The sample holds 25,000 to 30,000 clones, roughly 84% seen once. The germline CDR1 and CDR2 sequences are SEHNR and FQNEAQ (reference sequence). Trimming took 5 bases from V and 0 from J, leaving 21 bases between them. There are 18 residues in the CDR3. The gene calls are TRBV7-9 and TRBJ2-3, with D uncertain. This receptor was obtained from a woman under 40 with HIV. Sequencing was performed on unsorted PBMCs, taken 0.8 years after starting antiretroviral therapy. This CDR3 is CASSLLAKADSSTDTQYF. CDR3 coding DNA: TGTGCCAGCAGCCTCTTGGCCAAAGCCGACTCTAGCACAGATACGCAGTATTTT.